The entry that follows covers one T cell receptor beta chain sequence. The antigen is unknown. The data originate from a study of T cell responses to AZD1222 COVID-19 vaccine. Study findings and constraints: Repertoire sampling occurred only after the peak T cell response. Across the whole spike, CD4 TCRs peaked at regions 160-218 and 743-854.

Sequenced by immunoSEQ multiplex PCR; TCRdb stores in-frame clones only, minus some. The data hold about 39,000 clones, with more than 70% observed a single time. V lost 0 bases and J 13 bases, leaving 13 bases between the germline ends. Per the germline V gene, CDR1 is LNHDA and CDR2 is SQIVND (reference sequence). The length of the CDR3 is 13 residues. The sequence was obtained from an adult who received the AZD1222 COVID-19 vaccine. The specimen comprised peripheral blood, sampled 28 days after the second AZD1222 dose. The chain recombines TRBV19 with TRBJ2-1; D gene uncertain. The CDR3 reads CASSIDYSGDQFF. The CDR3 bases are TGTGCCAGTAGTATAGATTATTCCGGAGACCAGTTCTTC.